This section outlines one TCR beta chain sequence together with its context. What it recognizes is unknown. Germline trimming cut 4 bases from V and 7 bases from J; bases unmatched to any gene: 11. The CDR3 is made up of 14 amino acids. The V gene's germline CDR1 is DFQATT and CDR2 SNEGSKA (reference sequence). An Oncomine TCR Beta short-read assay was used to sequence the DNA from cultured CD4+ T cells. Extraction of genomic DNA was performed on cultured CD4+ T cells. In TCRdb, the PCR reads were re-called with MiXCR into one record per CDR3 protein. The table includes roughly 2,600 distinct CDR3 sequences, 20% to 25% detected once. Sample treatment: approximately nine-day PBMC culture with coronavirus spike peptide pools or control peptides (ViraFEST assay). This entry is derived from a study of vaccination and CD4 T cells after COVID-19. Study-wide background: A CEFX pool, an HIV-1 Nef pool, or no peptide went to control cultures.

The TCR sequence derives from a human donor who had recovered from COVID-19. The sequenced sample was CD4+ T cells from blood, cultured in vitro. V and J are TRBV20-1 and TRBJ1-1, with 8 bases matching TRBD1. CDR3 region: CSAMQGARINEAFF. Written as DNA, the CDR3 is TGCAGTGCTATGCAGGGGGCGCGTATAAATGAAGCTTTCTTT.